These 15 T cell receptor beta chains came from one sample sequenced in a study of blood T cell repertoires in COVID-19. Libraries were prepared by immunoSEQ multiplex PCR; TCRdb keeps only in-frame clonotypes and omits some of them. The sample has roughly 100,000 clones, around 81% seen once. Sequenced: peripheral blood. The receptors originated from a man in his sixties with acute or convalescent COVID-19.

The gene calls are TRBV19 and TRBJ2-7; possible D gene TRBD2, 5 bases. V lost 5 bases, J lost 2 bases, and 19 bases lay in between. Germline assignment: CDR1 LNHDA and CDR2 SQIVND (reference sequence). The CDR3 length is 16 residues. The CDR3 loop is CASSPTGLSGPYEQYV. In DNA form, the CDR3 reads TGTGCCAGTAGTCCAACCGGACTCTCCGGACCCTACGAGCAGTACGTC.

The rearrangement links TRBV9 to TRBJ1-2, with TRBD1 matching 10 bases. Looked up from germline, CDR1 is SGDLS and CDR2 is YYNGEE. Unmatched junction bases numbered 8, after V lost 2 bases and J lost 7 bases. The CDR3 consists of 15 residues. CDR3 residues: CASSVGTGEIGGYTF. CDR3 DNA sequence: TGTGCCAGCAGCGTCGGGACAGGGGAGATAGGTGGCTACACCTTC.

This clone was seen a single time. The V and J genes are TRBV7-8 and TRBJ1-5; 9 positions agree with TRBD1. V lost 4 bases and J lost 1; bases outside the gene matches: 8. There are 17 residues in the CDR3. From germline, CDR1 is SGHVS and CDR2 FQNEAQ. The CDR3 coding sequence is TGTGCCAGCAGCTCCAGGTTAGGGACAGGGAGCAATCAGCCCCAGCATTTT. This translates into CASSSRLGTGSNQPQHF.

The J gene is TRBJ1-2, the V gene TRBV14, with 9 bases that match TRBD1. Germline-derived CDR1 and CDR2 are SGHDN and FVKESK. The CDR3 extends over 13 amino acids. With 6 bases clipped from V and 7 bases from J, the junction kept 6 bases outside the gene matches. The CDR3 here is CASSGTGLSGYTF. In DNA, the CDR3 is TGTGCCAGCAGTGGGACAGGGCTCAGTGGCTACACCTTC.

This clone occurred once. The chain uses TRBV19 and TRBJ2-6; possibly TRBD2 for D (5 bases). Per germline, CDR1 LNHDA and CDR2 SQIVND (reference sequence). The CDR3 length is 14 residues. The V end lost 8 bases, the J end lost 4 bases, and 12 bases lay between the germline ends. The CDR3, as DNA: TGTGCCAGTTTAGACTCGGGAGGGGCCAACGTCCTGACTTTC. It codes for CASLDSGGANVLTF.

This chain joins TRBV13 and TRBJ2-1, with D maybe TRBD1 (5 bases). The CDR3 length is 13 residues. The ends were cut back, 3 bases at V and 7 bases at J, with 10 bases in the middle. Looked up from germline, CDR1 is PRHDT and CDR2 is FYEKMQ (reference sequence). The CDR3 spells CASSLGRLNEQFF. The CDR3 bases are TGTGCCAGCAGCTTGGGGCGGTTGAATGAGCAGTTCTTC. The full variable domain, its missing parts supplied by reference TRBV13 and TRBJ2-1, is AAGVIQSPRHLIKEKRETATLKCYPIPRHDTVYWYQQGPGQDPQFLISFYEKMQSDKGSIPDRFSAQQFSDYHSELNMSSLELGDSALYFCASSLGRLNEQFFGPGTRLTVL.

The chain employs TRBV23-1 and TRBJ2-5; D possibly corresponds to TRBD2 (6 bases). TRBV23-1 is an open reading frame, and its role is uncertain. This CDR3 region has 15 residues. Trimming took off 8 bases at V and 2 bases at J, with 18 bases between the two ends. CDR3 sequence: CASPQGGNPQETQYF. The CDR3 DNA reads TGCGCCAGCCCCCAAGGAGGGAATCCACAAGAGACCCAGTACTTC.

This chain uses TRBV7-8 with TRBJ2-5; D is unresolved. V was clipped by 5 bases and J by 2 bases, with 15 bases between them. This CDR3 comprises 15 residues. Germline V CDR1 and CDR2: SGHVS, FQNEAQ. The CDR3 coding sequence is TGTGCCAGCAGCATACCCTCGGCAGGTCAAGAGACCCAGTACTTC. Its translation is CASSIPSAGQETQYF.

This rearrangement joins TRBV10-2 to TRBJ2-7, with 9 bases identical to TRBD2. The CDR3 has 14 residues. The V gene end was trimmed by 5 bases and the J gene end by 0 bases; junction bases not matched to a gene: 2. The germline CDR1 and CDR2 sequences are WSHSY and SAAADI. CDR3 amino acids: CASSLAGSSYEQYV. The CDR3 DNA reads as TGCGCCAGCAGTCTAGCGGGGTCCTCCTACGAGCAGTACGTC.

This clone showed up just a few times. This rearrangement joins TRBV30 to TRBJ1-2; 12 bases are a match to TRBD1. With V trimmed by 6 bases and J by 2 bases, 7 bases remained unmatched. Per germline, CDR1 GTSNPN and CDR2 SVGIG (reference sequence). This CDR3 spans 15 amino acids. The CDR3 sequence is CACPGQGAQNYGYTF. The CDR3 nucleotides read TGTGCCTGTCCGGGACAGGGGGCCCAGAACTATGGCTACACCTTC. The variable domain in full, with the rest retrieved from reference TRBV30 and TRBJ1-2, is SQTIHQWPATLVQPVGSPLSLECTVEGTSNPNLYWYRQAAGRGLQLLFYSVGIGQISSEVPQNLSASRPQDRQFILSSKKLLLSDSGFYLCACPGQGAQNYGYTFGSGTRLTVV.

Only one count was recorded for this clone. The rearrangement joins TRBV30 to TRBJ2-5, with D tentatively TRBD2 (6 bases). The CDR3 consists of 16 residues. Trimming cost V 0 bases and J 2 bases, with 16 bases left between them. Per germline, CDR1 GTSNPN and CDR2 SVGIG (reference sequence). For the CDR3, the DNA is TGTGCCTGGAGTGTATATCGCGGGGTTGGGCAAGAGACCCAGTACTTC. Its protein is CAWSVYRGVGQETQYF.

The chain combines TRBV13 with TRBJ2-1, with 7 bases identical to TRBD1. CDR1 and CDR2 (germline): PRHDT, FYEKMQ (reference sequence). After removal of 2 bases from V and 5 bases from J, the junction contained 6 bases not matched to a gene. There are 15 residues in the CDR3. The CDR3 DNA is TGTGCCAGCAGCTTACCCGGGACAGTTAACAATGAGCAGTTCTTC. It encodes CASSLPGTVNNEQFF.

Here the CDR3 reads CASSSQGVETQYF. The CDR3, as DNA: TGTGCCAGCAGCTCACAGGGGGTGGAGACCCAGTACTTC. The chain employs TRBV7-2 and TRBJ2-5, with TRBD1 matching over 8 bases. The CDR3 totals 13 residues. V lost 4 bases to trimming and J lost 5 bases; unmatched junction nucleotides: 3. CDR1 and CDR2 from the germline V gene are SGHTA and FQGNSA.

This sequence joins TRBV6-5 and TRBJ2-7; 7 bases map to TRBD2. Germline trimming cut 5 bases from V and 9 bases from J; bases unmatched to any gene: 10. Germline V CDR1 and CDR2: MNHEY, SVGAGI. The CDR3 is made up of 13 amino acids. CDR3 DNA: TGTGCCAGCAGTCAACTAGAGCGGGACTTGCAGTACGTC. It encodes CASSQLERDLQYV.

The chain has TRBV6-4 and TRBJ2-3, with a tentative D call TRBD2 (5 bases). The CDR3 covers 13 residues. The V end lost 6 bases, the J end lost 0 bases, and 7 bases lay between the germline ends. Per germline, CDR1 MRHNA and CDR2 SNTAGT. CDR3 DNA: TGTGCCAGCAGGCGGACTAGCACAGATACGCAGTATTTT. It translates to CASRRTSTDTQYF.